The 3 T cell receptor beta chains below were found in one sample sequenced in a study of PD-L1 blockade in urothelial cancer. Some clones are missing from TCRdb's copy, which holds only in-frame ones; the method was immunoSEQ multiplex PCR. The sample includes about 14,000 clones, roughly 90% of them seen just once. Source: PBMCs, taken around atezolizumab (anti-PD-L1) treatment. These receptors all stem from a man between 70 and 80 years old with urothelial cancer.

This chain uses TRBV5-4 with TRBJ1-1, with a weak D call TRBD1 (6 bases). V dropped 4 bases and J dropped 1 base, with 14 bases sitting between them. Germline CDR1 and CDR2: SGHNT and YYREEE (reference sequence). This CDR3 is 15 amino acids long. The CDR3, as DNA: TGTGCCAGCAGCGTACCAGGGGCGGCGAACACTGAAGCTTTCTTT. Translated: CASSVPGAANTEAFF. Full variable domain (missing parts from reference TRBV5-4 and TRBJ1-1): ETGVTQSPTHLIKTRGQQVTLRCSSQSGHNTVSWYQQALGQGPQFIFQYYREEENGRGNFPPRFSGLQFPNYSSELNVNALELDDSALYLCASSVPGAANTEAFFGQGTRLTVV.

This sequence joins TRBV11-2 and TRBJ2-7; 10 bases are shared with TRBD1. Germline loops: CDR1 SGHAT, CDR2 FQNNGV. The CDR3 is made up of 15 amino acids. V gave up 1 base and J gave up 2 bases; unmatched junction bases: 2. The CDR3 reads CASSLGTGGTYEQYF. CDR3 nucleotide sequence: TGTGCCAGCAGCTTAGGGACAGGGGGGACCTACGAGCAGTACTTC.

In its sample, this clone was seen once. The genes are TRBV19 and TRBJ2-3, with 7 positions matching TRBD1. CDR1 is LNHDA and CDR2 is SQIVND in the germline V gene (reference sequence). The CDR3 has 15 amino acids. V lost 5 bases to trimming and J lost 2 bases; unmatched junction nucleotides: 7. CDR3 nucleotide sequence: TGTGCCAGTAGTCCGGACAGGCCAAACACAGATACGCAGTATTTT. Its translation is CASSPDRPNTDTQYF.